The 10 T cell receptor beta chains listed next were all sequenced from one sample in a study of cytomegalovirus exposure and HLA in healthy donors (TCRdb year 2017). The protocol used for the library was the immunoSEQ multiplex PCR assay. For the multiplex PCR, a mixture combining 60 forward primers for TCR Vbeta segments and 13 reverse primers for TCR Jbeta segments was used. As stored in TCRdb, this immuneACCESS dataset retains in-frame rearrangements with V and J assigned. A fraction of the clones does not appear; measured against another copy, unresolved V genes explain less than half of the discrepancy, and the remainder lacks a known reason. Across this sample there are fewer than 200,000 clones, with 76% seen only once. The top ten hold 0.65% to 0.95% of the sample. Sequencing used PBMCs. The origin of the receptors is a female donor in good health and CMV-seronegative.

The chain carries TRBV7-6 and TRBJ2-5, with a possible D match to TRBD2 (6 bases). With 1 base removed from V and 3 bases from J, the gap between germline ends came to 15 bases. Germline V gene sequence: CDR1 SGHVS, CDR2 FNYEAQ. CDR3 size: 16 residues. CDR3 DNA sequence: TGTGCCAGCAGCTTAGAGTGGGGGGTATTAAAAGAGACCCAGTACTTC. It translates to CASSLEWGVLKETQYF.

This chain connects TRBV7-9 to TRBJ1-5; D not resolved. V was pared by 1 base and J by 7 bases, with 5 bases between. Per germline, CDR1 SEHNR and CDR2 FQNEAQ (reference sequence). This CDR3 region has 12 residues. CDR3 DNA sequence: TGTGCCAGCAGCTTAGAACAGCAGCCCCAGCATTTT. The encoded protein is CASSLEQQPQHF.

The chain has TRBV11-2 and TRBJ2-7, with TRBD2 matching 10 bases. CDR3 size: 15 residues. CDR1 is SGHAT, CDR2 FQNNGV, per germline. With 1 base clipped from V and 4 bases from J, the junction kept 4 bases outside the gene matches. Here the CDR3 reads CASSLGGSGGYEQYF. Written as DNA, the CDR3 is TGTGCCAGCAGCTTAGGAGGTAGCGGGGGGTACGAGCAGTACTTC.

In its sample, this clone was seen once. The V and J genes are TRBV6-5 and TRBJ2-5; D remains unclear. The better agreement between TRBJ2-7 and the DNA end casts doubt on the J call. The CDR3 consists of 13 residues. From germline, CDR1 is MNHEY and CDR2 SVGAGI. This CDR3 is CASRVGHAYEQYF. As DNA, the CDR3 is TGTGCCAGCAGAGTCGGTCATGCCTACGAGCAGTACTTC.

This rearrangement joins TRBV6-4 to TRBJ2-5, with a tentative D call TRBD1 (6 bases). Trimming pared 10 bases from V and 2 bases from J, leaving 17 bases between. CDR1 is MRHNA, CDR2 SNTAGT, per germline. CDR3 size: 14 residues. The CDR3 spells CANLSDSQQETQYF. The CDR3, as DNA: TGTGCCAACTTGTCGGACAGCCAACAAGAGACCCAGTACTTC.

The rearrangement links TRBV19 to TRBJ1-1; possible D gene TRBD1, 6 bases. Germline CDR1 LNHDA, CDR2 SQIVND (reference sequence). V lost 6 bases, J lost 2 bases, and 22 bases lay in between. This CDR3 comprises 17 residues. CDR3 in DNA: TGTGCCAGTAGACCTCAGGGGCAGAGGACCGTTAACACTGAAGCTTTCTTT. Translated, it gives CASRPQGQRTVNTEAFF.

This chain uses TRBV6-5 with TRBJ2-7; weak D call: TRBD2 (6 bases). This CDR3 has 13 amino acids. Trimming stripped 6 bases from V and 1 base from J, with 10 bases between. Germline lookup yields CDR1 MNHEY and CDR2 SVGAGI. CDR3 amino acids: CASRTGESYEQYF. In nucleotides, the CDR3 is TGTGCCAGCAGGACGGGAGAGTCCTACGAGCAGTACTTC.

V gene TRBV7-6 combines with J gene TRBJ2-1, with D possibly TRBD2 on 5 matching bases. This CDR3 spans 14 amino acids. V lost 5 bases and J lost 9, with 17 bases in between. Per germline, CDR1 SGHVS and CDR2 FNYEAQ. The CDR3 DNA follows: TGTGCCAGCAGCCCGTTAGTTGGTGAGGGTGAGCAGTTCTTC. Translated: CASSPLVGEGEQFF.

This sequence joins TRBV5-5 and TRBJ2-3; 7 bases are shared with TRBD2. Germline-derived CDR1 and CDR2 are SGHKS and YYEKEE (reference sequence). V shed 0 bases, J shed 0 bases, and the junction held 7 bases outside the gene matches. The CDR3 covers 17 residues. CDR3 loop: CASSLVLAVASTDTQYF. The CDR3 DNA reads TGTGCCAGCAGCTTGGTTCTAGCGGTGGCTAGCACAGATACGCAGTATTTT.

The genes are TRBV6-1 and TRBJ2-3; tentative D call: TRBD2 (5 bases). This CDR3 is built from 14 residues. Germline CDR1 MNHNS, CDR2 SASEGT. V lost 3 bases and J 3 bases, leaving 10 bases between the germline ends. DNA for the CDR3: TGTGCCAGCAGTGATCGGTCGGGAACAGATACGCAGTATTTT. Its protein is CASSDRSGTDTQYF.